This TCR beta chain was identified during a study of response to subunit inactivated influenza vaccine. The study's findings and limits: Authors suggested seasonal influenza vaccinations each recruit few new T cells.

About this clonotype itself: Its antigen remains unidentified.

TCRdb re-derived calls from the RT-PCR reads in MiXCR, one entry per CDR3 protein. Here the sample spans hundreds of thousands of distinct CDR3 sequences, less than 25% being singletons. Germline V gene sequence: CDR1 MDHEN, CDR2 SYDVKM. The CDR3 sequence is 15 residues long. With 9 bases removed from V and 4 bases from J, the gap between germline ends came to 19 bases. The TCR sequence derives from a man aged 50 to 75 who received an inactivated influenza vaccine. Here the sequenced sample was PBMCs from blood, taken 21 months after vaccination. The chain couples TRBV28 to TRBJ2-1; perhaps TRBD2 as D (6 bases). CDR3 sequence (DNA): TGTGCCAGGATTTTTCCGGGACTCTTTTACAATGAGCAGTTCTTC. As protein: CARIFPGLFYNEQFF.